Below, 13 T cell receptor delta chains from the same sample are listed, as sequenced in a study of gamma-delta T cells after stem cell transplantation. TCRdb re-called the RT-PCR reads using CATT. The sample has over a thousand delta-chain clones, about 1.8% seen once. The sequencing input was gamma-delta T cells. All receptors come from a human donor. It is not recorded whose cells these are; they may come from a transplant donor.

A few counts support this clone. TCRdb pairs this DNA with a much larger clone's protein that differs at residue 12, likely a read error; the protein shown was translated from the DNA. The chain links TRDV2 to TRDJ1, with TRDD3 identical over 9 bases. CDR3 size: 18 residues. Germline loops: CDR1 GEAIGNYY, CDR2 EKD. With 5 bases clipped from V and 1 base from J, the junction kept 16 bases outside the gene matches. The CDR3 DNA is TGTGCCTGTGTCCCCGTACTGGGGGACCACTTTTGCACCGATAAACTCATCTTT. Translation: CACVPVLGDHFCTDKLIF.

Judged by abundance, this clone is medium-sized. This likely traces to a read error, being one base from a far larger clone. The gene calls are TRDV2 and TRDJ1, with TRDD3 matching over 9 bases. The CDR3 has 15 amino acids. Germline CDR1 is GEAIGNYY and CDR2 is EKD. V trimming: 7 bases; J trimming: 3 bases; junction bases outside the gene matches: 11. DNA for the CDR3: TGTGCCTGCATGGCCTTGGGGGATAGCGCCGATAAACTCATCTTT. Protein sequence: CACMALGDSADKLIF.

This clone appeared a few times. A single base is all that separates this from a far larger clone, so a read error is likely. The chain carries TRDV1 and TRDJ3; D is uncertain. Per the germline V gene, CDR1 is TSWWSYY and CDR2 is QGS. The CDR3 covers 24 residues. V lost 0 bases, J lost 0 bases, and 27 bases lay in between. The CDR3 spells CALGELGIGFGIRTSSWDTRQMFF. The CDR3 DNA follows: TGTGCTCTTGGGGAACTAGGCATCGGATTCGGCATTCGTACAAGCTCCTGGGACACCCGACAGATGTTTTTC.

This clone came up a few times. One base separates it from a far larger clone, so it is likely a read error. The identical CDR3 is also encoded by other nucleotide sequences in the sample. The CDR3 bases are TGTGCCTGTGACCGTACCGGGGGACCGAGCTCCTGGGACACCCGACAGATGTTTTTC. As protein: CACDRTGGPSSWDTRQMFF. This sequence joins TRDV2 and TRDJ3; maybe TRDD3 (6 bases). The V gene lost 3 bases and the J gene lost 0 bases, with 17 bases spanning the gap. The V gene's germline CDR1 is GEAIGNYY and CDR2 EKD. The CDR3 contains 19 residues.

As concerns this clone: The likely explanation is a read error, given a far larger clone one base away. Within the sample, other DNA sequences also encode this same CDR3. The chain couples TRDV2 to TRDJ1; 9 positions agree with TRDD3. The germline V gene has CDR1 GEAIGNYY and CDR2 EKD. The CDR3 is 15 residues long. The CDR3 sequence: CACMALGDSTDKLIF. The CDR3 coding sequence is TGTGCCTGCATGGCCTTGGGGGATAGCACCGACAAACTCATCTTT.

By share of the sample, this clone is hyperexpanded. Other DNA sequences within the sample encode an identical CDR3. The chain combines TRDV1 with TRDJ1, with 10 bases aligning to TRDD3. The CDR3 has 25 residues. Germline loops: CDR1 TSWWSYY, CDR2 QGS. J gave up 0 bases and V 3 bases, and 31 bases lay outside the gene matches. CDR3 in amino acids: CALGDSITHSEAPWTGDTYTDKLIF. The CDR3 DNA is TGTGCTCTTGGGGACTCTATCACCCATTCGGAGGCTCCTTGGACGGGGGATACGTACACCGATAAACTCATCTTT.

On this clone: This likely stems from a read error, as it lies one base from a far larger clone. The rearrangement links TRDV2 to TRDJ1; a possible D gene is TRDD3 (5 bases). Trimming left V 0 bases short and J 1 base short, with 8 bases between. Germline CDR1 is GEAIGNYY and CDR2 is EKD. This CDR3 contains 14 residues. The CDR3, as DNA: TGTGCCTGTGACACCGCGGGATGCACCGATAAACTCATCTTT. Translated: CACDTAGCTDKLIF.

This clone was detected only a few times. This sequence is one base from a far larger clone and is likely a read error. The chain couples TRDV2 to TRDJ1; 13 nucleotides line up with TRDD3. There are 22 residues in the CDR3. V was clipped by 3 bases and J by 0 bases; unmatched bases: 21. CDR1 is GEAIGNYY, CDR2 EKD, per germline. For the CDR3, the DNA is TGTGCCTGTGACCGATCGTACTGGGGGATACGTAGTACGCCATCGTACACCGATAAACTCATCTTT. Protein product: CACDRSYWGIRSTPSYTDKLIF.

The sample holds a few counts of this clone. A far larger clone differs by one base, so this is likely a read error. The same CDR3 also results from other DNA sequences found in this sample. The chain is built from TRDV1 and TRDJ1, with 9 bases identical to TRDD3. The CDR3 totals 21 residues. Germline V gene data show CDR1 as TSWWSYY and CDR2 as QGS. This CDR3 reads CALGEPPSPFRTGGVTDKLIF. The CDR3 nucleotides are TGTGCCCTTGGGGAACCCCCGAGCCCTTTCCGTACTGGGGGAGTCACCGATAAACTCATCTTT.

For this clone: One base separates it from a far larger clone, so it is likely a read error. Other DNA sequences in this sample translate to the same CDR3. The chain employs TRDV1 and TRDJ1; 8 bases map to TRDD3. Germline V gene lookup returns CDR1 TSWWSYY and CDR2 QGS. CDR3 length equals 18 residues. CDR3 nucleotide sequence: TGTGCCCTTGGGGAACCTCCGATACTGGGGGCTCACACCGATAAACTCATCTTT. It encodes CALGEPPILGAHTDKLIF.

This clone was seen repeatedly, ten times or more. The likely explanation is a read error, given a far larger clone one base away. The same CDR3 arises from other DNA sequences in this sample as well. The genes are TRDV2 and TRDJ1, with 7 bases lining up with TRDD3. The CDR3 runs to 15 residues. Germline CDR1 and CDR2: GEAIGNYY and EKD. Here the CDR3 DNA reads TGCGCCTGTGACACTCTCCTGGGGGACACCGATAAACTCATCTTT. This gives the protein CACDTLLGDTDKLIF.

Regarding this clone: TCRdb pairs this DNA with a much larger clone's protein that differs at residue 6, likely a read error; the protein shown was translated from the DNA. CDR3 in amino acids: CACMASGDSTDKLIF. CDR3 DNA sequence: TGTGCCTGCATGGCCTCGGGGGATAGCACCGATAAACTCATCTTT. This rearrangement joins TRDV2 to TRDJ1; TRDD3 matches at 8 bases. The CDR3 sequence is 15 residues long. Germline V gives CDR1 GEAIGNYY, CDR2 EKD. The junction had 10 bases not matched to a gene; V was cut back by 7 bases and J by 1 base.

This clone was observed a handful of times. The protein given by TCRdb reflects a much larger clone and differs at residue 10 from this DNA's translation, likely from a read error; the protein shown is the DNA's translation. The chain couples TRDV1 to TRDJ1, with 13 bases lining up with TRDD3. The germline V gene has CDR1 TSWWSYY and CDR2 QGS. V shed 0 bases and J 1 base; nucleotides not matched to a gene: 23. This CDR3 comprises 24 residues. The CDR3 loop is CALGELGMFSSRYWGIRGTDKLIF. CDR3 bases: TGTGCTCTTGGGGAACTAGGAATGTTTTCGTCTCGGTACTGGGGGATACGCGGCACCGATAAACTCATCTTT.